Shown below are 30 T cell receptor beta chains from a single sample sequenced in a study of shared clonotypes between healthy human individuals. Generated by immunoSEQ multiplex PCR, the TCRdb table keeps only in-frame clones and is missing some. The table lists fewer than 200,000 clones, 60% to 75% of them singletons. The sample comprised memory CD4+ T cells sorted from blood. Subset indicated: CD45RA-negative fraction. The receptors stem from a man in his thirties or forties in good health.

In its sample, this clone was seen a few times. The CDR3 bases are TGTGCCAGCAGCCCTCAGCGGGGGGCGGGTCCGCCCCAGCATTTT. This encodes CASSPQRGAGPPQHF. This chain connects TRBV28 to TRBJ1-5; tentatively, D is TRBD1 (6 bases). With 6 bases removed from V and 9 bases from J, the gap between germline ends came to 21 bases. CDR1 is MDHEN and CDR2 is SYDVKM in the germline V gene. The CDR3 sequence is 15 residues long.

This clone was seen once. The chain combines TRBV25-1 with TRBJ1-5, with 8 bases matching TRBD1. With V trimmed by 3 bases and J by 4 bases, 2 bases remained unmatched. The CDR3 consists of 14 residues. CDR1 is MGHDK, CDR2 SYGVNS, per germline. The CDR3 DNA reads TGTGCCAGCAGTGACAGGGGGCAGAATCAGCCCCAGCATTTT. As protein: CASSDRGQNQPQHF.

This chain uses TRBV19 with TRBJ1-5; no clear D gene. V was clipped by 3 bases and J by 10 bases, with 16 bases between them. The length of the CDR3 is 14 residues. The germline V gene has CDR1 LNHDA and CDR2 SQIVND (reference sequence). CDR3 in amino acids: CASSMRTRESPQHF. DNA of the CDR3: TGTGCCAGTAGTATGCGGACTAGAGAGAGTCCCCAGCATTTT. The full variable domain, with the rest looked up from reference TRBV19 and TRBJ1-5, is DGGITQSPKYLFRKEGQNVTLSCEQNLNHDAMYWYRQDPGQGLRLIYYSQIVNDFQKGDIAEGYSVSREKKESFPLTVTSAQKNPTAFYLCASSMRTRESPQHFGDGTRLSIL.

This chain uses TRBV28 with TRBJ2-2; D unclear. Per germline, CDR1 MDHEN and CDR2 SYDVKM. This CDR3 comprises 15 residues. V shed 3 bases and J shed 0 bases, with 8 bases lying between them. CDR3 coding DNA: TGTGCCAGCAGTTTTAACCCAACGAACACCGGGGAGCTGTTTTTT. Amino acids: CASSFNPTNTGELFF.

This clone was recorded at least ten times. The genes are TRBV18 and TRBJ1-4; D not resolved. Between the trimmed V and J ends, which lost 3 bases and 6 bases, there was a span of 11 bases. From germline, CDR1 is KGHSH and CDR2 LQKENI. The CDR3 has 14 amino acids. Here the CDR3 reads CASSPGPRDEKLFF. In DNA, the CDR3 is TGTGCCAGCTCACCTGGGCCACGCGATGAAAAACTGTTTTTT. The variable domain in full, completed from reference TRBV18 and TRBJ1-4, reads NAGVMQNPRHLVRRRGQEARLRCSPMKGHSHVYWYRQLPEEGLKFMVYLQKENIIDESGMPKERFSAEFPKEGPSILRIQQVVRGDSAAYFCASSPGPRDEKLFFGSGTQLSVL.

This rearrangement joins TRBV7-9 to TRBJ2-1; 7 bases agree with TRBD2. Trimming cost V 3 bases and J 3 bases; bases outside gene matches: 11. There are 17 residues in the CDR3. Per germline, CDR1 SEHNR and CDR2 FQNEAQ (reference sequence). CDR3 DNA: TGTGCCAGCAGCTTCACGGCAGGGAGGGCCGGCTACAATGAGCAGTTCTTC. It encodes CASSFTAGRAGYNEQFF.

This rearrangement joins TRBV14 to TRBJ1-5; D is undetermined. Germline V gene data show CDR1 as SGHDN and CDR2 as FVKESK. CDR3 length: 12 amino acids. Trimming removed 5 bases at V and 4 bases at J, with 6 bases between. The CDR3, as DNA: TGTGCCAGCAGCGTAGGAAATCAGCCCCAGCATTTT. Protein: CASSVGNQPQHF.

The CDR3 spells CASSLWGGQGAQPQHF. Written as DNA, the CDR3 is TGTGCCAGCAGCTTGTGGGGGGGACAGGGTGCTCAGCCCCAGCATTTT. The J gene is TRBJ1-5, the V gene TRBV5-8; TRBD1 matches at 9 bases. Germline values: CDR1 SGHTS, CDR2 YDEGEE. The J segment lost 6 bases and the V segment lost 1 base, leaving 8 bases of the junction unmatched. This CDR3 is built from 16 residues.

This clone was recorded a few times. The chain carries TRBV5-4 and TRBJ2-6; tentatively, D is TRBD2 (6 bases). The germline gives CDR1 SGHNT, CDR2 YYREEE (reference sequence). Trimming removed 4 bases from V and 2 bases from J, with 13 bases in between. CDR3 length: 16 amino acids. The chain's CDR3 is CASSQARGTGANVLTF. As DNA, the CDR3 is TGTGCCAGCAGCCAGGCGCGCGGGACTGGGGCCAACGTCCTGACTTTC.

The chain uses TRBV28 and TRBJ2-7, with a possible D match to TRBD2 (5 bases). V lost 6 bases, J lost 0 bases, and 15 bases lay in between. CDR3 size: 15 residues. The germline gives CDR1 MDHEN, CDR2 SYDVKM. This chain's CDR3 is CASSPRTLSSYEQYF. The CDR3 bases are TGTGCCAGCAGCCCTAGGACTCTTAGCTCCTACGAGCAGTACTTC.

The CDR3 region has the DNA TGTGCCAGCAGCCCCTCGGGAGGGGGGAGTGGCGGGAATAGGTACGAGCAGTACTTC. Translating gives CASSPSGGGSGGNRYEQYF. This chain connects TRBV9 to TRBJ2-7, with 8 bases fitting TRBD2. The CDR3 loop spans 19 amino acids. The J segment lost 4 bases and the V segment lost 4 bases, leaving 22 bases of the junction unmatched. Germline loops: CDR1 SGDLS, CDR2 YYNGEE.

This clone was seen more than once but under ten times. The CDR3 spells CASSLDSNQPQHF. CDR3 sequence (DNA): TGCGCCAGCAGCTTGGATAGCAATCAGCCCCAGCATTTT. V is TRBV5-1 and J is TRBJ1-5, with D uncertain. The CDR3 has 13 amino acids. Germline V gene sequence: CDR1 SGHRS, CDR2 YFSETQ. V shed 0 bases and J shed 0 bases, with 1 base lying between them.

The chain joins TRBV27 to TRBJ1-1; D gene uncertain. Germline V lookup: CDR1 MNHEY, CDR2 SMNVEV (reference sequence). This CDR3 spans 12 amino acids. Trimming left V 4 bases short and J 8 bases short, with 11 bases between. This CDR3 reads CASSSRGLEAFF. Here the CDR3 DNA reads TGTGCCAGCAGTTCGAGAGGGTTAGAAGCTTTCTTT.

This clone appeared a few times. The chain uses TRBV29-1 and TRBJ2-7; weak D call: TRBD2 (5 bases). Trimming removed 6 bases at V and 1 base at J, with 10 bases between. Per germline, CDR1 SQVTM and CDR2 ANQGSEA. CDR3 length: 12 residues. The CDR3 loop reads CSVRGQSYEQYF. CDR3 DNA sequence: TGCAGCGTACGAGGGCAGTCCTACGAGCAGTACTTC.

The chain recombines TRBV9 with TRBJ2-5; 10 nucleotides agree with TRBD2. There are 16 residues in the CDR3. V lost 2 bases, J lost 5 bases, and 9 bases stayed unmatched. Looked up from germline, CDR1 is SGDLS and CDR2 is YYNGEE. The CDR3 DNA follows: TGTGCCAGCAGCGTTCTAGCGGGAGAAGGAGGGGAGACCCAGTACTTC. Translation: CASSVLAGEGGETQYF.

Remarks on this clone: The junction departs from germline at one end; a sequencing error may be responsible. The chain is built from TRBV7-7 and TRBJ2-5; the D is unclear. CDR3 length equals 15 residues. CDR1 and CDR2 (germline): SSHAT, FNYEAQ (reference sequence). CDR3 sequence reads: CASSLSVGNQETQYF. In DNA, the CDR3 is TGTGCTAGCAGCTTGAGTGTTGGGAACCAAGAGACCCAGTACTTC.

The gene calls are TRBV28 and TRBJ1-2, with D possibly being TRBD1 (6 bases). The ends were cut back, 3 bases at V and 1 base at J, with 9 bases in the middle. Germline-derived CDR1 and CDR2 are MDHEN and SYDVKM. The CDR3 runs to 14 residues. In DNA form, the CDR3 reads TGTGCCAGCAGTTTCCAGGGGAATAACTATGGCTACACCTTC. It yields the protein CASSFQGNNYGYTF.

The chain is built from TRBV5-1 and TRBJ2-7, with TRBD1 matching 8 bases. This CDR3 spans 15 amino acids. J was trimmed by 2 bases and V by 4 bases; bases with no gene match: 8. CDR1 SGHRS and CDR2 YFSETQ come from the germline V gene. CDR3 loop: CASSRRGTGTYEQYF. CDR3 sequence (DNA): TGCGCCAGCAGCCGTCGCGGGACAGGTACCTACGAGCAGTACTTC.

This clone was seen a handful of times. V and J are TRBV4-1 and TRBJ2-5, with D possibly being TRBD1 or TRBD2 (5 bases each). V gave up 0 bases and J gave up 4 bases, with 18 bases separating them. This CDR3 comprises 17 residues. From germline, CDR1 is MGHRA and CDR2 YSYEKL. In DNA form, the CDR3 reads TGCGCCAGCAGCCAAGATGGCCCTAGCTGGCAGGGAGAGACCCAGTACTTC. Residues: CASSQDGPSWQGETQYF.

V gene TRBV19 combines with J gene TRBJ2-5; 7 bases are shared with TRBD1. This CDR3 has 13 residues. V was clipped by 5 bases and J by 4 bases; unmatched bases: 4. CDR1 and CDR2 from the germline V gene are LNHDA and SQIVND (reference sequence). In DNA, the CDR3 is TGTGCCAGTAGTCGTAGGGGGCGAGAGACCCAGTACTTC. This translates into CASSRRGRETQYF.

This chain links TRBV20-1 with TRBJ1-1; D is unclear. The germline V gene has CDR1 DFQATT and CDR2 SNEGSKA (reference sequence). This CDR3 is built from 11 residues. The V and J ends lost 1 base and 6 bases respectively, with 6 bases between them. The CDR3 is CSARVTPEAFF. CDR3 bases: TGCAGTGCTAGAGTGACCCCTGAAGCTTTCTTT.

The chain employs TRBV15 and TRBJ2-3; 14 nucleotides match TRBD2. The CDR3 sequence is 18 residues long. J lost 10 bases, V lost 3 bases, and 15 bases had no gene match. CDR1 LNHNV and CDR2 YYDKDF come from the germline V gene (reference sequence). The CDR3 nucleotides are TGTGCCACCAGCAGGCGGGACCCGGGACTAGCGGGAGCTATGGCGCAGTATTTT. This sequence encodes CATSRRDPGLAGAMAQYF.

The V gene is TRBV6-5, the J gene TRBJ2-5; D not resolved. The CDR3 totals 13 residues. In germline, CDR1 is MNHEY, CDR2 SVGAGI. Trimming shortened V by 8 bases and J by 5 bases, and 15 bases separated the two germline ends. CDR3 DNA: TGTGCCAGCCGGTTACAGTGGTTGGAGACCCAGTACTTC. Encoded protein: CASRLQWLETQYF.

This clone showed up just once. The chain joins TRBV2 to TRBJ1-2; D might be TRBD1 (5 bases). From germline, CDR1 is SNHLY and CDR2 FYNNEI. Trimming pared 8 bases from V and 8 bases from J, leaving 18 bases between. The CDR3 totals 13 residues. This chain's CDR3 is CASPQGTEGGYTF. As DNA, the CDR3 is TGTGCCAGCCCTCAGGGAACCGAAGGAGGCTACACCTTC.

The chain recombines TRBV7-6 with TRBJ2-1; D not certain. CDR1 and CDR2 from the germline V gene are SGHVS and FNYEAQ. V was trimmed by 8 bases and J by 4 bases, leaving 18 bases between them. The CDR3 loop spans 15 amino acids. CDR3 coding DNA: TGTGCCAGCTGCCCAGACCCCAGACCTTACAATGAGCAGTTCTTC. Its protein is CASCPDPRPYNEQFF.

This clone has just a few counts. The chain links TRBV6-1 to TRBJ1-2; tentative D call: TRBD1 (5 bases). The germline V gene has CDR1 MNHNS and CDR2 SASEGT. V was clipped by 5 bases and J by 6 bases, with 13 bases between them. The CDR3 covers 13 residues. CDR3 protein: CASSRQKSDGYTF. The CDR3 DNA sequence: TGTGCCAGCAGTCGACAGAAGTCTGATGGCTACACCTTC.

The chain carries TRBV15 and TRBJ2-7, with D uncertain. The CDR3 covers 12 residues. Germline V lookup: CDR1 LNHNV, CDR2 YYDKDF (reference sequence). V was cut by 5 bases and J by 3 bases, with 8 bases left in between. The CDR3 sequence is CATSGEYYEQYF. DNA of the CDR3: TGTGCCACCAGCGGTGAGTACTACGAGCAGTACTTC. Filled out from reference TRBV15 and TRBJ2-7, the complete variable domain reads DAMVIQNPRYQVTQFGKPVTLSCSQTLNHNVMYWYQQKSSQAPKLLFHYYDKDFNNEADTPDNFQSRRPNTSFCFLDIRSPGLGDTAMYLCATSGEYYEQYFGPGTRLTVT.

The V gene is TRBV2, the J gene TRBJ1-3; a weak D match, TRBD1 (6 bases). The germline V and J ends were trimmed by 6 bases and 3 bases, with 12 bases remaining between them. This CDR3 comprises 14 residues. Germline CDR1 SNHLY, CDR2 FYNNEI. The CDR3 protein is CASRDTGIGNTIYF. CDR3 DNA sequence: TGTGCCAGCAGGGACACAGGGATTGGAAACACCATATATTTT.

V and J are TRBV5-1 and TRBJ2-1; possibly TRBD2 for D (6 bases). The CDR3 consists of 14 residues. CDR1 and CDR2 (germline): SGHRS, YFSETQ. Trimming cost V 0 bases and J 8 bases, with 12 bases left between them. DNA for the CDR3: TGCGCCAGCAGCTTGGATCCTGGCGGGGATGAGCAGTTCTTC. The encoded protein is CASSLDPGGDEQFF.

The chain uses TRBV7-9 and TRBJ1-2; D perhaps matches TRBD1 (5 bases). Deletions cut 2 bases from V and 12 bases from J, with 13 bases between. The CDR3 extends over 12 amino acids. Germline-derived CDR1 and CDR2 are SEHNR and FQNEAQ (reference sequence). CDR3 protein: CASSLNGAADTF. The CDR3 DNA follows: TGTGCCAGCAGCTTAAACGGGGCAGCGGACACCTTC.